These T cell receptor beta chains were read from a single sample in a study of OX40 agonist ivuxolimab in advanced cancers. Clones were sequenced by immunoSEQ multiplex PCR, and TCRdb holds only the in-frame ones, with some missing. The table shows some 6,000 clones, with under 85% occurring only once. Sequencing was performed on CD4+ or CD8+ T cells sorted from blood, taken in a trial of the OX40 agonist ivuxolimab. The source of these receptors is an adult with an advanced solid tumor such as melanoma, head and neck, liver or kidney cancer. Each CDR3 is given with its conserved first and last residue. A D gene is named only where the DNA matches it firmly.

TRBJ2-3 | - | TRBV11-2 | TGTGCCAGCAGCGGGGGCGGGGGCACAGATACGCAGTATTTT | CASSGGGGTDTQYF
TRBJ2-2 | - | TRBV19 | TGTGCCAGTAGTATAGATCCGTGGGCGACCGGGGAGCTGTTTTTT | CASSIDPWATGELFF
TRBJ1-2 | TRBD1 | TRBV27 | TGTGCCAGCAGTCCCCGGGACAGGGTGAGCGGCTACACCTTC | CASSPRDRVSGYTF
TRBJ1-4 | TRBD1 | TRBV7-9 | TGTGCCAGCAAAGATGGACAGGCCTTAGAAAAACTGTTTTTT | CASKDGQALEKLFF
TRBJ2-3 | - | TRBV4-1 | TGCGCCAGCAGCCAAGATCTAGGCGCCTCAGATACGCAGTATTTT | CASSQDLGASDTQYF
TRBJ2-7 | - | TRBV6-5 | TGTGCCAGCAGTGAACGGGGCGACAATTACGAGCAGTACTTC | CASSERGDNYEQYF
TRBJ1-2 | - | TRBV27 | TGTGCCAGCAGTTTATCCGGCAGTCAGACTTATGGCTACACCTTC | CASSLSGSQTYGYTF
TRBJ1-1 | - | TRBV27 | TGTGCCAGCAGTTTATCTGCTAGGGGGAACACTGAAGCTTTCTTT | CASSLSARGNTEAFF
TRBJ2-7 | - | TRBV25-1 | TGTGCCAGCAGTGAGAGGACCGAGGCAGAAGGATACGAGCAGTACTTC | CASSERTEAEGYEQYF
TRBJ2-7 | TRBD2 | TRBV9 | TGTGCCAGCAGCCCCATAGCTAGCGGGGGATCCTACGAGCAGTACTTC | CASSPIASGGSYEQYF
TRBJ1-1 | - | TRBV9 | TGTGCCAGCACCCACTGGGCACGGCCTGAAGCTTTCTTT | CASTHWARPEAFF
TRBJ1-6 | - | TRBV15 | TGTGCCACCAGTCTGAGGGCAGCAACTACACCCCTCCACTTT | CATSLRAATTPLHF
TRBJ2-2 | - | TRBV27 | TGTGCCAGCAGTTTCTCGATGGGTACCGGGGAGCTGTTTTTT | CASSFSMGTGELFF
TRBJ1-1 | - | TRBV9 | TGTGCCAGCAGCCCGGCGGGACTAACGAACACTGAAGCTTTCTTT | CASSPAGLTNTEAFF
TRBJ1-5 | - | TRBV6-5 | TGTGCCAGCAGTGGCGGGGACCCGGGGGAGCCCCAGCATTTT | CASSGGDPGEPQHF